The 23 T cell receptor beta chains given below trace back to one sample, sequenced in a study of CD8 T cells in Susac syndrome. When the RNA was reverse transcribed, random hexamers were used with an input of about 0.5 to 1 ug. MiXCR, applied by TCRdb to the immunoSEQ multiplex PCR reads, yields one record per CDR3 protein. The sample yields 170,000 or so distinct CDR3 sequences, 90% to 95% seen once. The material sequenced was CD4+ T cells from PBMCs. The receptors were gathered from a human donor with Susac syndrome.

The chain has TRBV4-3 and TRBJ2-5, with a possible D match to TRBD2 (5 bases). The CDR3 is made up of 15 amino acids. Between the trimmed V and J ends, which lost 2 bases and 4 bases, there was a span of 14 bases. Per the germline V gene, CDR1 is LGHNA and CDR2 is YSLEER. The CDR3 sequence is CASSQKLGKRETQYF. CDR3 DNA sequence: TGCGCCAGCAGCCAAAAACTAGGAAAGAGAGAGACCCAGTACTTC.

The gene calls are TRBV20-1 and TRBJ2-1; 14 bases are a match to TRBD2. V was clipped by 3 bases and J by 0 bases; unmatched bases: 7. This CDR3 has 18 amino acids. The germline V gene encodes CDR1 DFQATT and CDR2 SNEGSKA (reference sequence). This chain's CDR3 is CSASGLAGGFSSYNEQFF. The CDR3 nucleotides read TGCAGTGCTAGTGGACTAGCGGGGGGATTTAGCTCCTACAATGAGCAGTTCTTC.

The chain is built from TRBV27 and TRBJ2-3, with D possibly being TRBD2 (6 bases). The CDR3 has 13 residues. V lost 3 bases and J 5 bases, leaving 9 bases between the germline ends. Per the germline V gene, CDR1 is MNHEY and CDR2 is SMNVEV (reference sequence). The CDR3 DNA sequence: TGTGCCAGCAGTTTGACTAGACGAGATACGCAGTATTTT. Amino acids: CASSLTRRDTQYF.

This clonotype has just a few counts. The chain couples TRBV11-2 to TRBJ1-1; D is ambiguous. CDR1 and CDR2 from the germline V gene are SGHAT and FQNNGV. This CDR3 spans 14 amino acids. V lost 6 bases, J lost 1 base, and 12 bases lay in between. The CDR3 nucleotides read TGTGCCAGCAGTACGGGAACAAGGAACACTGAAGCTTTCTTT. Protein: CASSTGTRNTEAFF. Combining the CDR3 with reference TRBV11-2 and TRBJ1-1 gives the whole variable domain EAGVAQSPRYKIIEKRQSVAFWCNPISGHATLYWYQQILGQGPKLLIQFQNNGVVDDSQLPKDRFSAERLKGVDSTLKIQPAKLEDSAVYLCASSTGTRNTEAFFGQGTRLTVV.

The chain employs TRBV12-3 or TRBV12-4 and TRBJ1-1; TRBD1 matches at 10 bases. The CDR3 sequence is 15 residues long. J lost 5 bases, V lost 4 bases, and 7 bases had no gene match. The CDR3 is CASSSLGQGGTEAFF. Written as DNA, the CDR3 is TGTGCCAGCAGTTCCCTCGGACAGGGGGGTACTGAAGCTTTCTTT.

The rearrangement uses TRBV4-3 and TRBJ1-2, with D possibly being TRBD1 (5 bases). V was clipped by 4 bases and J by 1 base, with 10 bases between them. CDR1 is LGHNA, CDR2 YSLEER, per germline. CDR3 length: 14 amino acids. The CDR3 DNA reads TGCGCCAGCAGCCGCCTACAGGATAACTATGGCTACACCTTC. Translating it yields CASSRLQDNYGYTF.

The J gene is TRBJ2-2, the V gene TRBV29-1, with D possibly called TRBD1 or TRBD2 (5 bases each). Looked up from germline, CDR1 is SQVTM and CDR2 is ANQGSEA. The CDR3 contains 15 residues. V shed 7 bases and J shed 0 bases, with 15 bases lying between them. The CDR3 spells CSATRDGTNTGELFF. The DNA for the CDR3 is TGCAGCGCTACTCGGGACGGGACGAACACCGGGGAGCTGTTTTTT.

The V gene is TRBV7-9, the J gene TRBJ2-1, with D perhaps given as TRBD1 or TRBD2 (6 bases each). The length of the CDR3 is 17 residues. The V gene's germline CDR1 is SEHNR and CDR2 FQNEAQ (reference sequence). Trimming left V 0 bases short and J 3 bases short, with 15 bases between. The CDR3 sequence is CASSLAGGRGYYNEQFF. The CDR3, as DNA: TGTGCCAGCAGCTTAGCCGGGGGCAGGGGCTACTACAATGAGCAGTTCTTC.

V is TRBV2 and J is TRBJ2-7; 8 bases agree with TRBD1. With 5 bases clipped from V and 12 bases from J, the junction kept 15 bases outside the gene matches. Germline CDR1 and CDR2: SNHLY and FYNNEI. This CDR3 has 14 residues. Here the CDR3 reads CASSPTGEVVGLYF. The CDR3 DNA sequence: TGTGCCAGCAGTCCGACAGGGGAAGTTGTTGGTCTGTACTTC. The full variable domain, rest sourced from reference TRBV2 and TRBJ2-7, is EPEVTQTPSHQVTQMGQEVILRCVPISNHLYFYWYRQILGQKVEFLVSFYNNEISEKSEIFDDQFSVERPDGSNFTLKIRSTKLEDSAMYFCASSPTGEVVGLYFGPGTRLTVT.

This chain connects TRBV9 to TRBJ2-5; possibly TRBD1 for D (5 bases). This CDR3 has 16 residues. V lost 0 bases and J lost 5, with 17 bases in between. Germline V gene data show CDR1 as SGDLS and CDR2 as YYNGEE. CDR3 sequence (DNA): TGTGCCAGCAGCGTAGAGGCCTCAGGGTACAGCGAGACCCAGTACTTC. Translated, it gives CASSVEASGYSETQYF. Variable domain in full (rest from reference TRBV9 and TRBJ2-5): DSGVTQTPKHLITATGQRVTLRCSPRSGDLSVYWYQQSLDQGLQFLIQYYNGEERAKGNILERFSAQQFPDLHSELNLSSLELGDSALYFCASSVEASGYSETQYFGPGTRLLVL.

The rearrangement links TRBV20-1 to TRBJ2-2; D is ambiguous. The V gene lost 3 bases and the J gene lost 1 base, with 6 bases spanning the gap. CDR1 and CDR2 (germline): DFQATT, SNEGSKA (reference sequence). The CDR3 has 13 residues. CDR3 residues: CSASPRNTGELFF. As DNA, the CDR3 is TGCAGTGCTAGTCCCAGGAACACCGGGGAGCTGTTTTTT.

CDR3 nucleotides: TGTGCCAGCAGCTCAGGATCCTCGCGTCAGCCCCAGCATTTT. It translates to CASSSGSSRQPQHF. The chain links TRBV11-2 to TRBJ1-5, with no clear D. Trimming removed 4 bases from V and 6 bases from J, with 13 bases in between. Germline V CDR1 and CDR2: SGHAT, FQNNGV. CDR3 size: 14 residues.

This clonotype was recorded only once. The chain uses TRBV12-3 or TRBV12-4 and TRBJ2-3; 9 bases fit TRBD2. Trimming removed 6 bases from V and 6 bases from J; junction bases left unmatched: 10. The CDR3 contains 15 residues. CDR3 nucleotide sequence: TGTGCCAGCAGGACTAGCGGTGCGGGGTGGGATACGCAGTATTTT. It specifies CASRTSGAGWDTQYF.

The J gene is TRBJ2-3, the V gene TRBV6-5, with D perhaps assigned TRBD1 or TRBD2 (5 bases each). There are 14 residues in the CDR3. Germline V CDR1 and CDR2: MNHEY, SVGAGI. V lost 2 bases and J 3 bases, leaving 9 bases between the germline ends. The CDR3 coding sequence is TGTGCCAGCAGTTACCCGGGACGAACAGATACGCAGTATTTT. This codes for CASSYPGRTDTQYF.

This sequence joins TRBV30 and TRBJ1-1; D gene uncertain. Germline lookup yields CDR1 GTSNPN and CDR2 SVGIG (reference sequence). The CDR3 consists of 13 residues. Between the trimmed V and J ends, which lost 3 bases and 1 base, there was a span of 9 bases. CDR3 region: CAWRSAQNTEAFF. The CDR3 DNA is TGTGCCTGGAGGTCAGCCCAGAACACTGAAGCTTTCTTT.

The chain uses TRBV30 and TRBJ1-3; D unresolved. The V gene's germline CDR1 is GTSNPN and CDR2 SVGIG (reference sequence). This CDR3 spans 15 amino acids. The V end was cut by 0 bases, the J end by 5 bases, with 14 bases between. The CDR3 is CAWSVQSLGRNTIYF. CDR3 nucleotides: TGTGCCTGGAGTGTTCAAAGTTTGGGTAGAAACACCATATATTTT.

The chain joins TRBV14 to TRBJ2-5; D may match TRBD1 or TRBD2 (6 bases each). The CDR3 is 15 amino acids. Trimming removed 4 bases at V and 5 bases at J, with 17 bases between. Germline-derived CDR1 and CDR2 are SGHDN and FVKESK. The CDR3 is CASSRWGAAEETQYF. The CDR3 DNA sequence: TGTGCCAGCAGCCGATGGGGGGCCGCTGAGGAGACCCAGTACTTC.

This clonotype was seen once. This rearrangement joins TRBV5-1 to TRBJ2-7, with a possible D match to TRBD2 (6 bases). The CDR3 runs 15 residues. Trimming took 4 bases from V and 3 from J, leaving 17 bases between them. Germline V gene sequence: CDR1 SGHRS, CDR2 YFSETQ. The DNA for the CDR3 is TGCGCCAGCAGCCCGCCTGGTGGGGGGAGCTACGAGCAGTACTTC. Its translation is CASSPPGGGSYEQYF.

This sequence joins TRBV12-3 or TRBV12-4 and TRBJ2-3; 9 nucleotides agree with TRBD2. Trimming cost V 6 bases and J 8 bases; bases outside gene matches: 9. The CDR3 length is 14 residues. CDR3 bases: TGTGCCAGCAGCCCCAGCGGGGGGCCAGGTACGCAGTATTTT. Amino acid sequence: CASSPSGGPGTQYF.

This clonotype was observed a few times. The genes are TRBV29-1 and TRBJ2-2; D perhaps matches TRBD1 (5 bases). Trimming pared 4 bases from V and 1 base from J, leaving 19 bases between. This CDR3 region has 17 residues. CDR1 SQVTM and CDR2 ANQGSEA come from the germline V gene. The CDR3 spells CSVGGIGQGLNTGELFF. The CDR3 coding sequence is TGCAGCGTTGGTGGTATCGGCCAGGGTTTGAACACCGGGGAGCTGTTTTTT.

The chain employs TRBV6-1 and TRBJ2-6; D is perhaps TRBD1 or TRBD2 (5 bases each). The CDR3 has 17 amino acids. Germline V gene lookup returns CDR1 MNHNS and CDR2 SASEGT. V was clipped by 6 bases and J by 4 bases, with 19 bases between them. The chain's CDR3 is CASRIGGGGTGANVLTF. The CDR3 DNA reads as TGTGCCAGCAGAATCGGTGGTGGGGGAACCGGGGCCAACGTCCTGACTTTC.

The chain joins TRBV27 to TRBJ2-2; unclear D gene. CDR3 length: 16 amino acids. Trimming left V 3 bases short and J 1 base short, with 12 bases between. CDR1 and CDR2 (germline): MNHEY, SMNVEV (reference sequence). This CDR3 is CASSFFGRRNTGELFF. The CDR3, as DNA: TGTGCCAGCAGTTTTTTTGGACGTCGGAACACCGGGGAGCTGTTTTTT.

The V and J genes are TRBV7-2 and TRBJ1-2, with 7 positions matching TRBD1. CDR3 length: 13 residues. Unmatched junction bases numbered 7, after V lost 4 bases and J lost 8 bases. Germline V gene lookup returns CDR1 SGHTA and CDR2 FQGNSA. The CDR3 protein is CASSSRTGGGYTF. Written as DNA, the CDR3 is TGTGCCAGCAGCTCGAGGACAGGCGGGGGCTACACCTTC.